This T cell receptor (beta chain) was found in a study of T cell repertoires in cytomegalovirus infection. About the research overall: Indications came from public TCR beta signatures; they pointed to CMV infection and to a matching HLA type.

This clonotype was counted between two and nine times. The antigen remains unidentified. Whole-study findings and limits: Carriers of CMV plus the relevant HLA were identified by cumulative public TCR beta family frequency. HLA-C-restricted TCR beta clonotypes specific for CMV led the ex vivo response.

The CDR3 extends over 15 amino acids. The ends were cut back, 2 bases at V and 3 bases at J, with 14 bases in the middle. From germline, CDR1 is SGHVS and CDR2 FQNEAQ. From the reads, TCRdb called clonotypes with MiXCR, one entry per CDR3 protein. Of approximately 100,000 distinct CDR3 sequences in the sample, 42% are singletons; the top ten hold approximately 69%. This specimen consisted of CD8+ T cells from cultured PBMCs, obtained from culture after CMV antigen stimulation. The source of this sequence is a human donor in good health (CMV status not recorded). Some clones in this sample may be carry-over from other donors' samples. V gene TRBV7-8 combines with J gene TRBJ2-7; D gene uncertain. The CDR3 sequence is CASSLLEWVGYEQYF. The CDR3 bases are TGTGCCAGCAGCTTACTGGAGTGGGTAGGCTACGAGCAGTACTTC. Full variable domain (remainder filled in from reference TRBV7-8 and TRBJ2-7): GAGVSQSPRYKVAKRGQDVALRCDPISGHVSLFWYQQALGQGPEFLTYFQNEAQLDKSGLPSDRFFAERPEGSVSTLKIQRTQQEDSAVYLCASSLLEWVGYEQYFGPGTRLTVT.